A single sample gave rise to the 32 T cell receptor beta chains below, sequenced in a study of T cell responses to AZD1222 COVID-19 vaccine. TCRdb keeps only in-frame clones here, not all; method: immunoSEQ multiplex PCR. Here the sample spans 150,000 to 200,000 clones, approximately 90% being singletons. The starting material was peripheral blood, obtained on day 0 of MenACWY control vaccination. These receptors all stem from an adult in good health.

The rearrangement links TRBV9 to TRBJ2-7, with 12 bases aligning to TRBD2. Looked up from germline, CDR1 is SGDLS and CDR2 is YYNGEE. V shed 0 bases and J 4 bases; nucleotides not matched to a gene: 5. This CDR3 spans 16 amino acids. This CDR3 reads CASSVDGTSGFYEQYF. The CDR3, as DNA: TGTGCCAGCAGCGTAGATGGGACTAGCGGGTTTTACGAGCAGTACTTC.

The chain is built from TRBV28 and TRBJ1-1; possible D gene TRBD1, 5 bases. The CDR3 runs 15 residues. CDR1 is MDHEN, CDR2 SYDVKM, per germline. Trimming took 4 bases from V and 6 from J, leaving 18 bases between them. DNA for the CDR3: TGTGCCAGCAGTTACTCCACAGGCCTTGTCGCTGAAGCTTTCTTT. This codes for CASSYSTGLVAEAFF.

This clone was seen a single time. The genes are TRBV28 and TRBJ1-2; no clear D. With 2 bases removed from V and 6 bases from J, the gap between germline ends came to 10 bases. The CDR3 is made up of 13 amino acids. In germline, CDR1 is MDHEN, CDR2 SYDVKM. CDR3 region: CASSLNLFNGYTF. CDR3 in DNA: TGTGCCAGCAGTTTAAATCTATTTAATGGCTACACCTTC.

The genes are TRBV24-1 and TRBJ1-5, with 9 positions matching TRBD1. CDR1 and CDR2 (germline): KGHDR, SFDVKD. After removal of 3 bases from V and 4 bases from J, the junction contained 9 bases not matched to a gene. The length of the CDR3 is 17 residues. The CDR3 here is CATSDNTGGSYNQPQHF. As DNA, the CDR3 is TGTGCCACCAGTGATAATACAGGGGGCAGTTATAATCAGCCCCAGCATTTT.

The chain is built from TRBV3-1 (or the pseudogene TRBV3-2) and TRBJ2-1; 14 nucleotides match TRBD2. With V trimmed by 4 bases and J by 9 bases, 2 bases remained unmatched. Germline assignment: CDR1 LGHDT and CDR2 YNNKEL (reference sequence). The CDR3 is 14 residues long. The CDR3 loop is CASSLGTSGGEQFF. Written as DNA, the CDR3 is TGTGCCAGCAGCCTCGGGACTAGCGGGGGTGAGCAGTTCTTC.

The chain joins TRBV2 to TRBJ2-4, with TRBD1 as a possible D gene (7 bases). Looked up from germline, CDR1 is SNHLY and CDR2 is FYNNEI. V was cut by 5 bases and J by 0 bases, with 17 bases left in between. The CDR3 totals 17 residues. DNA for the CDR3: TGTGCCAGCAGTCAGAGGGGGGACAGCTTAGCCAAAAACATTCAGTACTTC. It yields the protein CASSQRGDSLAKNIQYF.

The rearrangement links TRBV5-1 to TRBJ1-6; 7 nucleotides align to TRBD1. This CDR3 has 14 amino acids. V dropped 4 bases and J dropped 5; count of bases not matched to a gene: 3. CDR1 is SGHRS, CDR2 YFSETQ, per germline. CDR3 loop: CASSATGNNSPLHF. The CDR3 DNA is TGCGCCAGCAGCGCGACAGGGAATAATTCACCCCTCCACTTT.

This chain links TRBV19 with TRBJ2-5, with 12 bases that match TRBD1. This CDR3 region has 15 residues. The junction had 4 bases not matched to a gene; V was cut back by 4 bases and J by 4 bases. Germline CDR1 reads LNHDA; CDR2 reads SQIVND (reference sequence). The CDR3 DNA reads as TGTGCCAGTAGTAGGGGACAGGGGGCCGGAGAGACCCAGTACTTC. It yields the protein CASSRGQGAGETQYF. The whole variable domain, filled in from reference TRBV19 and TRBJ2-5, reads DGGITQSPKYLFRKEGQNVTLSCEQNLNHDAMYWYRQDPGQGLRLIYYSQIVNDFQKGDIAEGYSVSREKKESFPLTVTSAQKNPTAFYLCASSRGQGAGETQYFGPGTRLLVL.

This chain uses TRBV7-2 with TRBJ2-5, with TRBD2 matching 11 bases. In germline, CDR1 is SGHTA, CDR2 FQGNSA. The J segment lost 2 bases and the V segment lost 1 base, leaving 3 bases of the junction unmatched. This CDR3 spans 16 amino acids. The CDR3 reads CASSLGVAGGQETQYF. The DNA for the CDR3 is TGTGCCAGCAGCTTAGGAGTAGCGGGAGGGCAAGAGACCCAGTACTTC.

The V gene is TRBV27, the J gene TRBJ1-1; the match to TRBD1 covers 9 bases. The trim removed 6 bases at V and 3 bases at J, leaving 8 bases unmatched. The CDR3 is 15 residues long. CDR1 is MNHEY and CDR2 is SMNVEV in the germline V gene (reference sequence). CDR3 loop: CASRDGTGWDTEAFF. The CDR3, as DNA: TGTGCCAGCAGGGACGGGACAGGGTGGGACACTGAAGCTTTCTTT.

This clone came up a few times. This chain joins TRBV19 and TRBJ2-7, with a weak D call TRBD1 (6 bases). CDR3 length: 17 amino acids. CDR1 and CDR2 from the germline V gene are LNHDA and SQIVND (reference sequence). With 1 base removed from V and 7 bases from J, the gap between germline ends came to 23 bases. The CDR3 DNA reads as TGTGCCAGTAGTATAGGTCTGGTTCGGACAGCGCATACGGAGCAGTACTTC. Its translation: CASSIGLVRTAHTEQYF. Together with reference TRBV19 and TRBJ2-7, the CDR3 gives the full variable domain: DGGITQSPKYLFRKEGQNVTLSCEQNLNHDAMYWYRQDPGQGLRLIYYSQIVNDFQKGDIAEGYSVSREKKESFPLTVTSAQKNPTAFYLCASSIGLVRTAHTEQYFGPGTRLTVT.

The rearrangement joins TRBV3-1 (or the pseudogene TRBV3-2) to TRBJ1-4; D remains ambiguous. Germline CDR1 LGHDT, CDR2 YNNKEL (reference sequence). V dropped 4 bases and J dropped 7 bases, with 10 bases sitting between them. The CDR3 has 13 amino acids. The CDR3 protein is CASSRSSSEKLFF. The CDR3 bases are TGTGCCAGCAGCCGGAGTTCAAGTGAAAAACTGTTTTTT.

The rearrangement links TRBV18 to TRBJ1-1; D remains unclear. The V end lost 1 base, the J end lost 7 bases, and 7 bases lay between the germline ends. This CDR3 is built from 12 residues. Germline V gene data show CDR1 as KGHSH and CDR2 as LQKENI. DNA of the CDR3: TGTGCCAGCTCACCACGCGGGTATGAAGCTTTCTTT. Protein: CASSPRGYEAFF. Supplemented by reference TRBV18 and TRBJ1-1, the full variable domain reads NAGVMQNPRHLVRRRGQEARLRCSPMKGHSHVYWYRQLPEEGLKFMVYLQKENIIDESGMPKERFSAEFPKEGPSILRIQQVVRGDSAAYFCASSPRGYEAFFGQGTRLTVV.

The gene calls are TRBV9 and TRBJ2-2; the match to TRBD1 covers 9 bases. This CDR3 is 15 amino acids long. CDR1 SGDLS and CDR2 YYNGEE come from the germline V gene. The trim removed 3 bases at V and 4 bases at J, leaving 4 bases unmatched. The chain's CDR3 is CASSAGQGFTGELFF. CDR3 in DNA: TGTGCCAGCAGCGCTGGACAGGGGTTCACCGGGGAGCTGTTTTTT.

The J gene is TRBJ1-5, the V gene TRBV28; 10 bases align to TRBD1. V lost 6 bases, J lost 6 bases, and 14 bases stayed unmatched. The germline CDR1 and CDR2 sequences are MDHEN and SYDVKM. This CDR3 is 17 amino acids long. DNA of the CDR3: TGTGCCAGCAGCCTCGGGACAGGGGACCCCAACAGTCAGCCCCAGCATTTT. It translates to CASSLGTGDPNSQPQHF.

The chain joins TRBV28 to TRBJ1-6; D gene uncertain. Trimming took off 1 base at V and 13 bases at J, with 14 bases between the two ends. This CDR3 has 14 amino acids. The germline gives CDR1 MDHEN, CDR2 SYDVKM. In nucleotides, the CDR3 is TGTGCCAGCAGTTTATTGTCTTTTTCACAGCCCCTCCACTTT. Translation: CASSLLSFSQPLHF.

This clone was observed a single time. This CDR3 is CASSLDRGSFYEQYF. DNA of the CDR3: TGTGCCAGCTCACTCGACAGGGGGTCTTTTTACGAGCAGTACTTC. The chain links TRBV18 to TRBJ2-7; 9 bases line up with TRBD1. The CDR3 has 15 residues. The V gene's germline CDR1 is KGHSH and CDR2 LQKENI. V was pared by 4 bases and J by 4 bases, with 8 bases of the junction left unmatched.

J is TRBJ1-1 and V is TRBV30; a weak D match, TRBD1 (6 bases). This CDR3 contains 14 residues. V gave up 0 bases and J gave up 2 bases, with 10 bases separating them. CDR1 is GTSNPN and CDR2 is SVGIG in the germline V gene (reference sequence). Here the CDR3 DNA reads TGTGCCTGGAGTGTAGGGGGAGGAAACACTGAAGCTTTCTTT. It codes for CAWSVGGGNTEAFF.

The table lists this clone with a count of one. The chain employs TRBV19 and TRBJ1-5; possible D gene TRBD1, 6 bases. This CDR3 spans 15 amino acids. Germline CDR1 LNHDA, CDR2 SQIVND (reference sequence). V dropped 5 bases and J dropped 5 bases, with 16 bases sitting between them. CDR3 sequence (DNA): TGTGCCAGTAGTCCCCACCGGGACACCGATCAGCCCCAGCATTTT. As protein: CASSPHRDTDQPQHF.

This clone was seen just once. The CDR3 DNA reads as TGTGCCAGTAGTACCTCTACAGGGGTGGACGAGCAGTACTTC. It specifies CASSTSTGVDEQYF. This chain links TRBV19 with TRBJ2-7; 7 positions agree with TRBD1. The germline V gene has CDR1 LNHDA and CDR2 SQIVND (reference sequence). The CDR3 contains 14 residues. V lost 4 bases to trimming and J lost 5 bases; unmatched junction nucleotides: 8.

The chain recombines TRBV29-1 with TRBJ2-7, with D perhaps given as TRBD1 or TRBD2 (7 bases each). Trimming left V 7 bases short and J 2 bases short, with 18 bases between. The CDR3 runs to 14 residues. Germline-derived CDR1 and CDR2 are SQVTM and ANQGSEA. The CDR3 reads CSASGEGAPYEQYF. The DNA of the CDR3 is TGCAGCGCGAGTGGGGAGGGGGCCCCCTACGAGCAGTACTTC.

The chain uses TRBV11-3 and TRBJ2-1; 13 bases are shared with TRBD2. With 1 base clipped from V and 10 bases from J, the junction kept 4 bases outside the gene matches. The CDR3 totals 15 residues. Per germline, CDR1 SGHNT and CDR2 YENEEA. CDR3 protein: CASSLGLAGGLEQFF. For the CDR3, the DNA is TGTGCCAGCAGCTTAGGACTAGCGGGAGGCCTAGAGCAGTTCTTC.

The chain combines TRBV7-3 with TRBJ1-2; TRBD1 matches at 8 bases. This CDR3 is 14 amino acids long. The germline V gene has CDR1 SGHTA and CDR2 FQGTGA. Trimming removed 5 bases from V and 2 bases from J; junction bases left unmatched: 4. The chain's CDR3 is CASSPDRGNYGYTF. In DNA, the CDR3 is TGTGCCAGCAGCCCCGACAGGGGAAACTATGGCTACACCTTC.

This CDR3 reads CASSTHAGDNQPQHF. The CDR3 region has the DNA TGTGCCAGTAGTACCCACGCGGGCGACAATCAGCCCCAGCATTTT. This chain connects TRBV19 to TRBJ1-5, with no clear D. V was clipped by 4 bases and J by 3 bases, with 13 bases between them. This CDR3 is 15 amino acids long. Germline lookup yields CDR1 LNHDA and CDR2 SQIVND (reference sequence).

This clone was observed a few times. The J gene is TRBJ1-3, the V gene TRBV9; TRBD1 matches 7 bases. The V and J ends lost 4 bases and 2 bases, in that order; junction bases with no gene match: 9. Germline V gives CDR1 SGDLS, CDR2 YYNGEE. The CDR3 totals 16 residues. The CDR3 spells CASSTSTGTPGNTIYF. In DNA form, the CDR3 reads TGTGCCAGCAGCACCTCGACAGGGACCCCTGGAAACACCATATATTTT.

This chain links TRBV5-5 with TRBJ1-6; D is unclear. V dropped 3 bases and J dropped 8 bases, with 9 bases sitting between them. Germline CDR1 reads SGHKS; CDR2 reads YYEKEE (reference sequence). The length of the CDR3 is 13 residues. The CDR3 spells CASSSLVDSPLHF. The CDR3 nucleotides are TGTGCCAGCAGCTCTCTCGTGGATTCACCCCTCCACTTT.

The V call is TRBV10-3, the J call TRBJ2-1, with D tentatively TRBD1 (5 bases). V lost 3 bases to trimming and J lost 3 bases, with 9 bases between them. The germline V gene has CDR1 ENHRY and CDR2 SYGVKD. This CDR3 is built from 14 residues. CDR3 bases: TGTGCCATCAGTGATAGGGGCAGCTACAATGAGCAGTTCTTC. As protein: CAISDRGSYNEQFF.

Written as DNA, the CDR3 is TGTGCCAGCAGTCCCGGGACAGGGGTTTACAATGAGCAGTTCTTC. It translates to CASSPGTGVYNEQFF. V gene TRBV6-4 combines with J gene TRBJ2-1, with TRBD1 identical over 10 bases. Trimming took 5 bases from V and 4 from J; bases not matched to a gene: 5. The CDR3 spans 15 residues. Germline CDR1 and CDR2: MRHNA and SNTAGT.

The chain is built from TRBV6-5 and TRBJ1-4; possible D gene TRBD1, 5 bases. Germline CDR1 and CDR2: MNHEY and SVGAGI. The V gene lost 6 bases and the J gene lost 4 bases, with 12 bases spanning the gap. The CDR3 length is 14 residues. The CDR3 loop reads CASRPRQINEKLFF. As DNA, the CDR3 is TGTGCCAGCAGACCTAGACAGATTAATGAAAAACTGTTTTTT.

J is TRBJ2-3 and V is TRBV6-5; a weak D match, TRBD2 (5 bases). Deletions cut 2 bases from V and 4 bases from J, with 16 bases between. The germline CDR1 and CDR2 sequences are MNHEY and SVGAGI. This CDR3 region has 16 residues. The CDR3 bases are TGTGCCAGCAGTTACGACTTTGAGGGAGTAGCAGATACGCAGTATTTT. Protein sequence: CASSYDFEGVADTQYF.

V and J are TRBV7-9 and TRBJ2-1; no firm D call. This CDR3 is built from 14 residues. Deletions cut 2 bases from V and 6 bases from J, with 11 bases between. Germline-derived CDR1 and CDR2 are SEHNR and FQNEAQ (reference sequence). The CDR3 nucleotides read TGTGCCAGCAGCTTATCGGCCGCGAGCAATGAGCAGTTCTTC. Protein sequence: CASSLSAASNEQFF.

The CDR3 region has the DNA TGTGCCAGCAGCTCTCGCCCAGGGGGGATGGATGAGCAGTTCTTC. The encoded protein is CASSSRPGGMDEQFF. This chain joins TRBV28 and TRBJ2-1; D may be TRBD1 (7 bases). The CDR3 is made up of 15 amino acids. The germline CDR1 and CDR2 sequences are MDHEN and SYDVKM. V lost 6 bases and J 8 bases, leaving 20 bases between the germline ends. Full variable domain (remainder filled in from reference TRBV28 and TRBJ2-1): DVKVTQSSRYLVKRTGEKVFLECVQDMDHENMFWYRQDPGLGLRLIYFSYDVKMKEKGDIPEGYSVSREKKERFSLILESASTNQTSMYLCASSSRPGGMDEQFFGPGTRLTVL.